The 29 T cell receptor beta chains below were found in one sample sequenced in a study of cytomegalovirus exposure and HLA in healthy donors (dated by TCRdb to about 2017). Preparation of the library involved the immunoSEQ multiplex PCR assay. The multiplex PCR relied on a mix of 60 forward primers for TCR Vbeta segments and 13 reverse primers for TCR Jbeta segments. TCRdb limited this immuneACCESS table to in-frame rearrangements with V and J called. A share of clones is missing; checked studies link under half to unresolved V genes, and the rest is unexplained. This sample has about 98,000 clones in its table, and roughly 80% of those were observed once. The ten largest make up 16% of the sample. The material sequenced was PBMCs. These TCRs come from a man aged 55 to 70 in good health and CMV-seropositive.

The gene calls are TRBV21-1 and TRBJ2-1; the table's D call TRBD1 went unverified against the DNA. TRBV21-1 represents a pseudogene. This CDR3 is 11 amino acids long. DNA of the CDR3: TGCGGGGGACAGGGAGGCAATGAGCAGTTCTTC. It is translated as CGGQGGNEQFF.

The table lists this clone with a count of one. The chain employs TRBV7-6 and TRBJ2-3; 7 nucleotides agree with TRBD1. Germline CDR1 reads SGHVS; CDR2 reads FNYEAQ. This CDR3 is 15 amino acids long. The trim removed 5 bases at V and 1 base at J, leaving 6 bases unmatched. The CDR3 region is CASSRQGGGTDTQYF. CDR3 sequence (DNA): TGTGCCAGCAGCCGACAGGGCGGCGGCACAGATACGCAGTATTTT.

This chain joins TRBV6-5 and TRBJ2-2, with D uncertain. V gave up 2 bases and J gave up 6 bases, with 7 bases separating them. CDR1 and CDR2 from the germline V gene are MNHEY and SVGAGI. The CDR3 consists of 13 residues. CDR3 sequence reads: CASSYLSPGELFF. The CDR3 coding sequence is TGTGCCAGCAGTTACCTCAGTCCCGGGGAGCTGTTTTTT.

This chain links TRBV5-5 with TRBJ2-7, with a weak D call TRBD1 (6 bases). The germline V gene encodes CDR1 SGHKS and CDR2 YYEKEE (reference sequence). The CDR3 runs to 12 residues. V was shortened by 3 bases and J by 5 bases, with 9 bases between the two germline ends. The CDR3 nucleotides are TGTGCCAGCAGCTGGAAGGGGGACGAGCAGTACTTC. Protein product: CASSWKGDEQYF.

J is TRBJ2-6 and V is TRBV6-5; D might be TRBD2 (6 bases). CDR1 is MNHEY and CDR2 is SVGAGI in the germline V gene. V lost 10 bases, J lost 1 base, and 11 bases lay in between. The CDR3 contains 14 residues. CDR3 nucleotide sequence: TGTGCCACAAAGGAGGGGTCTGGGGCCAACGTCCTGACTTTC. It translates to CATKEGSGANVLTF.

The chain is built from TRBV4-1 and TRBJ2-7; D remains ambiguous. This CDR3 is built from 15 residues. The germline CDR1 and CDR2 sequences are MGHRA and YSYEKL. The V end was cut by 0 bases, the J end by 3 bases, with 12 bases between. CDR3 nucleotide sequence: TGCGCCAGCAGCCAAGACCCCCTCGTTTACTACGAGCAGTACTTC. It codes for CASSQDPLVYYEQYF.

This clone has just one count. Other DNA sequences in the same sample also yield this CDR3. V is TRBV9 and J is TRBJ1-3; D is unresolved. Trimming left V 2 bases short and J 0 bases short, with 18 bases between. Germline V gene lookup returns CDR1 SGDLS and CDR2 YYNGEE. The CDR3 extends over 18 amino acids. In DNA, the CDR3 is TGTGCCAGCAGCGTCAGTGGGCACCCGTTAAGCTCTGGAAACACCATATATTTT. It yields the protein CASSVSGHPLSSGNTIYF.

The chain combines TRBV11-1 with TRBJ2-1, with D tentatively TRBD2 (6 bases). V lost 2 bases to trimming and J lost 5 bases, with 16 bases between them. This CDR3 spans 16 amino acids. Germline CDR1 and CDR2: SGHAT and FQDESV (reference sequence). The CDR3 region is CASSLILLAADNEQFF. In DNA form, the CDR3 reads TGTGCCAGCAGCTTAATTCTACTAGCCGCTGACAATGAGCAGTTCTTC. The variable domain in full, completed from reference TRBV11-1 and TRBJ2-1, reads EAEVAQSPRYKITEKSQAVAFWCDPISGHATLYWYRQILGQGPELLVQFQDESVVDDSQLPKDRFSAERLKGVDSTLKIQPAELGDSAMYLCASSLILLAADNEQFFGPGTRLTVL.

The gene calls are TRBV4-1 and TRBJ2-3; D gene unclear. The CDR3 totals 18 residues. The ends were cut back, 1 base at V and 0 bases at J, with 17 bases in the middle. Looked up from germline, CDR1 is MGHRA and CDR2 is YSYEKL. The CDR3 nucleotides read TGCGCCAGCAGCCAAGCAGGCGCCTACGAACCTAGCACAGATACGCAGTATTTT. Its protein product is CASSQAGAYEPSTDTQYF.

V gene TRBV6-1 combines with J gene TRBJ1-2; unclear D gene. CDR1 is MNHNS and CDR2 is SASEGT in the germline V gene. Trimming cost V 2 bases and J 5 bases, with 12 bases left between them. CDR3 size: 14 residues. The CDR3 is CASSEMRTSYGYTF. The CDR3 DNA reads as TGTGCCAGCAGTGAAATGAGAACCTCTTATGGCTACACCTTC.

The rearrangement joins TRBV10-3 to TRBJ1-4; TRBD1 matches 8 bases. The CDR3 is 14 residues long. The germline V gene encodes CDR1 ENHRY and CDR2 SYGVKD. V lost 3 bases, J lost 11 bases, and 8 bases stayed unmatched. The CDR3, as DNA: TGTGCCATCAGTGACGACAGGGGCCCGAGGAAACTGTTTTTT. This gives the protein CAISDDRGPRKLFF.

The genes are TRBV30 and TRBJ2-7; TRBD2 aligns across 8 bases. The germline V gene has CDR1 GTSNPN and CDR2 SVGIG (reference sequence). This CDR3 is 12 amino acids long. The junction had 2 bases not matched to a gene; V was cut back by 4 bases and J by 3 bases. The CDR3, as DNA: TGTGCCTGGAAAAGCGGGGGCTACGAGCAGTACTTC. Encoded protein: CAWKSGGYEQYF. Full variable domain (remainder filled in from reference TRBV30 and TRBJ2-7): SQTIHQWPATLVQPVGSPLSLECTVEGTSNPNLYWYRQAAGRGLQLLFYSVGIGQISSEVPQNLSASRPQDRQFILSSKKLLLSDSGFYLCAWKSGGYEQYFGPGTRLTVT.

The chain employs TRBV27 and TRBJ2-7, with 7 nucleotides matching TRBD1. Per germline, CDR1 MNHEY and CDR2 SMNVEV (reference sequence). The trim removed 1 base at V and 12 bases at J, leaving 9 bases unmatched. The CDR3 runs to 13 residues. CDR3 amino acids: CASSLYNRDRPYF. The CDR3 coding sequence is TGTGCCAGCAGTTTATACAACCGGGACAGACCGTACTTC.

The gene calls are TRBV19 and TRBJ1-5, with 8 bases fitting TRBD1. V was clipped by 5 bases and J by 4 bases; unmatched bases: 13. Germline V gene sequence: CDR1 LNHDA, CDR2 SQIVND (reference sequence). This CDR3 spans 17 amino acids. The CDR3 DNA sequence: TGTGCCAGTAGTTCTAGAGGACAGGGAGGATGGAATCAGCCCCAGCATTTT. Translated, it gives CASSSRGQGGWNQPQHF.

This chain joins TRBV6-5 and TRBJ1-5; D perhaps matches TRBD1 (5 bases). Trimming left V 8 bases short and J 6 bases short, with 14 bases between. Germline-derived CDR1 and CDR2 are MNHEY and SVGAGI. This CDR3 has 13 residues. The CDR3 is CASGGGVGQPQHF. In DNA form, the CDR3 reads TGTGCCAGCGGGGGGGGAGTAGGTCAGCCCCAGCATTTT.

This clone has a handful of counts. The chain recombines TRBV19 with TRBJ1-5; TRBD1 matches at 8 bases. The CDR3 sequence is 14 residues long. CDR1 LNHDA and CDR2 SQIVND come from the germline V gene (reference sequence). V was pared by 8 bases and J by 2 bases, with 5 bases of the junction left unmatched. In DNA form, the CDR3 reads TGTGCCAGTCAGGGGGCTCTAGGCAATCAGCCCCAGCATTTT. This encodes CASQGALGNQPQHF.

The chain combines TRBV4-1 with TRBJ1-3, with D possibly being TRBD1 (6 bases). There are 16 residues in the CDR3. Trimming left V 2 bases short and J 8 bases short, with 19 bases between. The V gene's germline CDR1 is MGHRA and CDR2 YSYEKL. CDR3 in amino acids: CASSQRPGGQRDTIYF. The CDR3 bases are TGCGCCAGCAGCCAACGGCCCGGGGGGCAAAGAGACACCATATATTTT.

The rearrangement links TRBV30 to TRBJ2-5, with 10 bases matching TRBD2. From germline, CDR1 is GTSNPN and CDR2 SVGIG (reference sequence). With 2 bases clipped from V and 1 base from J, the junction kept 13 bases outside the gene matches. The CDR3 consists of 18 residues. The DNA for the CDR3 is TGTGCCTGGAGTCGCCTAAGAAGCGGGGGGGCGGGCCAAGAGACCCAGTACTTC. Its protein product is CAWSRLRSGGAGQETQYF.

The CDR3 here is CASSAGGGNQPQHF. CDR3 nucleotides: TGTGCCAGCAGCGCCGGGGGTGGGAATCAGCCCCAGCATTTT. The chain combines TRBV9 with TRBJ1-5; maybe TRBD1 (5 bases). Germline loops: CDR1 SGDLS, CDR2 YYNGEE. This CDR3 region has 14 residues. The V end was cut by 3 bases, the J end by 4 bases, with 11 bases between.

V and J are TRBV18 and TRBJ1-6; 7 bases line up with TRBD1. Germline CDR1 is KGHSH and CDR2 is LQKENI. The V segment lost 3 bases and the J segment 7 bases; nucleotides outside the gene matches: 6. The CDR3 is made up of 15 amino acids. The DNA of the CDR3 is TGTGCCAGCTCACCGAAGGGGGCGTTCAATTCACCCCTCCACTTT. Encoded protein: CASSPKGAFNSPLHF.

V gene TRBV5-1 combines with J gene TRBJ1-3; D remains unclear. The germline V gene encodes CDR1 SGHRS and CDR2 YFSETQ. The CDR3 length is 15 residues. Trimming took 0 bases from V and 4 from J, leaving 11 bases between them. This chain's CDR3 is CASSLEAPRGNTIYF. As DNA, the CDR3 is TGCGCCAGCAGCTTGGAGGCTCCGCGGGGAAACACCATATATTTT.

Only one count was recorded for this clone. The chain recombines TRBV5-1 with TRBJ1-2; tentative D call: TRBD1 (6 bases). The CDR3 is 12 residues long. The V end was cut by 0 bases, the J end by 7 bases, with 7 bases between. CDR1 is SGHRS, CDR2 YFSETQ, per germline. The CDR3 DNA follows: TGCGCCAGCAGCTTGGGACAGGTTGGCTACACCTTC. This gives the protein CASSLGQVGYTF.

V gene TRBV25-1 combines with J gene TRBJ2-3; D is unclear. CDR3 length equals 13 residues. In germline, CDR1 is MGHDK, CDR2 SYGVNS. Trimming pared 4 bases from V and 0 bases from J, leaving 5 bases between. The CDR3 region is CASSGSSTDTQYF. The CDR3 DNA follows: TGTGCCAGCAGTGGCAGTAGCACAGATACGCAGTATTTT.

The genes are TRBV13 and TRBJ2-7; 9 nucleotides line up with TRBD1. Per the germline V gene, CDR1 is PRHDT and CDR2 is FYEKMQ (reference sequence). V was pared by 1 base and J by 4 bases, with 5 bases of the junction left unmatched. This CDR3 has 15 amino acids. The DNA of the CDR3 is TGTGCCAGCAGCTTAGAACCGGGACAGGGTTACGAGCAGTACTTC. Translated, it gives CASSLEPGQGYEQYF.

The J gene is TRBJ2-2, the V gene TRBV9; D unresolved. V was trimmed by 0 bases and J by 8 bases, leaving 5 bases between them. Germline values: CDR1 SGDLS, CDR2 YYNGEE. The CDR3 contains 12 residues. The CDR3 nucleotides are TGTGCCAGCAGCGTAGATCGGGGGGAGCTGTTTTTT. Its translation: CASSVDRGELFF. The full variable domain, with the rest looked up from reference TRBV9 and TRBJ2-2, is DSGVTQTPKHLITATGQRVTLRCSPRSGDLSVYWYQQSLDQGLQFLIQYYNGEERAKGNILERFSAQQFPDLHSELNLSSLELGDSALYFCASSVDRGELFFGEGSRLTVL.

This chain connects TRBV4-3 to TRBJ1-1; D unresolved. Germline V gives CDR1 LGHNA, CDR2 YSLEER. Between the trimmed V and J ends, which lost 1 base and 2 bases, there was a span of 8 bases. There are 14 residues in the CDR3. The CDR3 here is CASSQGNRNTEAFF. CDR3 coding DNA: TGCGCCAGCAGCCAAGGTAACAGAAACACTGAAGCTTTCTTT.

V and J are TRBV4-1 and TRBJ1-5, with D tentatively TRBD1 (6 bases). Trimming shortened V by 1 base and J by 3 bases, and 19 bases separated the two germline ends. Per germline, CDR1 MGHRA and CDR2 YSYEKL. The CDR3 length is 18 residues. The CDR3 spells CASSQVTTGGRINQPQHF. As DNA, the CDR3 is TGCGCCAGCAGCCAAGTTACCACGGGGGGCCGGATCAATCAGCCCCAGCATTTT.

This chain joins TRBV19 and TRBJ1-2, with TRBD1 identical over 8 bases. V shed 3 bases and J 2 bases; nucleotides not matched to a gene: 8. The CDR3 spans 16 residues. Germline assignment: CDR1 LNHDA and CDR2 SQIVND (reference sequence). The CDR3 bases are TGTGCCAGTAGTATTGACAGGGGCCTCCTAAACTATGGCTACACCTTC. Its translation: CASSIDRGLLNYGYTF.

The chain has TRBV4-2 and TRBJ1-2; 7 bases align to TRBD1. The V segment lost 2 bases and the J segment 8 bases; nucleotides outside the gene matches: 5. The CDR3 is made up of 13 amino acids. The germline V gene encodes CDR1 LGHNA and CDR2 YNFKEQ. The CDR3 is CASSQLTGVGYTF. Here the CDR3 DNA reads TGTGCCAGCAGCCAACTAACAGGGGTGGGCTACACCTTC.